Each of the 32 T cell receptor beta chains below was sequenced from the same sample in a study of T cell responses to AZD1222 COVID-19 vaccine. TCRdb's table, derived via immunoSEQ multiplex PCR, lists solely in-frame clones and lacks some. Of tens of thousands of clones listed, around nine tenths are singletons. This sample comprised peripheral blood, obtained on day 0 of MenACWY control vaccination. These receptors were obtained from an adult in good health.

The chain employs TRBV6-5 and TRBJ2-7, with D perhaps being TRBD1 or TRBD2 (5 bases each). CDR3 length equals 12 residues. CDR1 and CDR2 from the germline V gene are MNHEY and SVGAGI. V gave up 7 bases and J gave up 0 bases, with 7 bases separating them. DNA for the CDR3: TGTGCCAGCACGGGGCTCTCCTACGAGCAGTACTTC. This encodes CASTGLSYEQYF.

The genes are TRBV28 and TRBJ1-4; unclear D gene. Germline CDR1 and CDR2: MDHEN and SYDVKM. This CDR3 spans 12 amino acids. The CDR3 region has the DNA TGTGCATCCCTGGGAGGTAATGAAAAACTGTTTTTT. Protein product: CASLGGNEKLFF.

The chain recombines TRBV5-1 with TRBJ2-1; 10 bases line up with TRBD2. After removal of 0 bases from V and 4 bases from J, the junction contained 4 bases not matched to a gene. Germline assignment: CDR1 SGHRS and CDR2 YFSETQ. CDR3 size: 16 residues. The CDR3 loop reads CASSLGVAGGYNEQFF. In DNA form, the CDR3 reads TGCGCCAGCAGCTTGGGGGTAGCGGGAGGTTACAATGAGCAGTTCTTC.

The chain employs TRBV2 and TRBJ1-2; TRBD1 agrees at 8 bases. This CDR3 comprises 14 residues. Germline V gives CDR1 SNHLY, CDR2 FYNNEI. The trim removed 2 bases at V and 4 bases at J, leaving 3 bases unmatched. CDR3 coding DNA: TGTGCCAGCAGTGAACAGGGGGCCAGCTATGGCTACACCTTC. Protein product: CASSEQGASYGYTF. Drawing the rest from reference TRBV2 and TRBJ1-2, the complete variable domain is EPEVTQTPSHQVTQMGQEVILRCVPISNHLYFYWYRQILGQKVEFLVSFYNNEISEKSEIFDDQFSVERPDGSNFTLKIRSTKLEDSAMYFCASSEQGASYGYTFGSGTRLTVV.

The V and J genes are TRBV10-3 and TRBJ1-6; no clear D. The CDR3 runs 13 residues. Deletions cut 0 bases from V and 14 bases from J, with 11 bases between. Looked up from germline, CDR1 is ENHRY and CDR2 is SYGVKD. CDR3 nucleotides: TGTGCCATCAGTGAGTCGGTCAAATTTACCCTCCACTTT. Encoded protein: CAISESVKFTLHF.

The chain carries TRBV9 and TRBJ2-2, with D possibly being TRBD2 (5 bases). CDR3 size: 14 residues. V was clipped by 5 bases and J by 4 bases, with 12 bases between them. The germline CDR1 and CDR2 sequences are SGDLS and YYNGEE. The CDR3 reads CASRLGSPTGELFF. DNA of the CDR3: TGTGCCAGCAGACTAGGGTCTCCCACCGGGGAGCTGTTTTTT.

The gene calls are TRBV25-1 and TRBJ1-3; D gene unclear. Germline V CDR1 and CDR2: MGHDK, SYGVNS. The CDR3 covers 13 residues. V lost 4 bases and J lost 4, with 8 bases in between. This chain's CDR3 is CASSGGSGNTIYF. CDR3 in DNA: TGTGCCAGCAGTGGGGGATCGGGAAACACCATATATTTT.

About this clone: Sequence at one end of the junction differs from germline and may be a read error. The chain uses TRBV18 and TRBJ2-6, with D possibly matching TRBD1 (6 bases). Germline values: CDR1 KGHSH, CDR2 LQKENI. The CDR3 length is 12 residues. The CDR3 region has the DNA TGTGCCAGCTCCCCAGGGGACAACGTCCTGACTTTC. Translated: CASSPGDNVLTF.

The CDR3 region is CASSLSPWAGVGVDTQYF. The CDR3 nucleotides read TGTGCCAGCAGCTTATCGCCGTGGGCGGGAGTAGGGGTAGATACGCAGTATTTT. The chain carries TRBV7-6 and TRBJ2-3; the match to TRBD2 covers 7 bases. Germline V lookup: CDR1 SGHVS, CDR2 FNYEAQ. V shed 2 bases and J 5 bases; nucleotides not matched to a gene: 16. This CDR3 has 18 residues. Looking up the rest from reference TRBV7-6 and TRBJ2-3 gives the full variable domain: GAGVSQSPRYKVTKRGQDVALRCDPISGHVSLYWYRQALGQGPEFLTYFNYEAQQDKSGLPNDRFSAERPEGSISTLTIQRTEQRDSAMYRCASSLSPWAGVGVDTQYFGPGTRLTVL.

The V and J genes are TRBV27 and TRBJ1-6; 8 bases are a match to TRBD1. This CDR3 contains 14 residues. Trimming removed 5 bases from V and 7 bases from J; junction bases left unmatched: 4. Germline CDR1 is MNHEY and CDR2 is SMNVEV (reference sequence). CDR3 sequence: CASSMTGVNSPLHF. In DNA form, the CDR3 reads TGTGCCAGCAGTATGACAGGGGTCAATTCACCCCTCCACTTT.

The V gene is TRBV29-1, the J gene TRBJ1-2, with a tentative D call TRBD1 (5 bases). CDR3 length equals 12 residues. V gave up 4 bases and J gave up 1 base, with 7 bases separating them. In germline, CDR1 is SQVTM, CDR2 ANQGSEA. The CDR3 loop reads CSVGDGNYGYTF. CDR3 in DNA: TGCAGCGTTGGGGACGGTAACTATGGCTACACCTTC.

This sequence joins TRBV21-1 and TRBJ1-1; the table's D call of TRBD1 was not tested on the DNA. TRBV21-1 is marked as a pseudogene. The CDR3 runs 14 residues. CDR3 DNA: TGTGCCAGCACCCCCCAGGGGGCACAGACTGAAGCTTTCTTT. This codes for CASTPQGAQTEAFF.

The chain joins TRBV7-2 to TRBJ2-1, with D unclear. CDR3 size: 14 residues. Trimming cost V 4 bases and J 4 bases, with 11 bases left between them. From germline, CDR1 is SGHTA and CDR2 FQGNSA. CDR3 sequence reads: CASSSLSRYNEQFF. The CDR3 nucleotides are TGTGCCAGCAGCTCCCTCTCGAGATACAATGAGCAGTTCTTC. Using reference TRBV7-2 and TRBJ2-1 for the parts outside the CDR3, the full variable domain is GAGVSQSPSNKVTEKGKDVELRCDPISGHTALYWYRQSLGQGLEFLIYFQGNSAPDKSGLPSDRFSAERTGGSVSTLTIQRTQQEDSAVYLCASSSLSRYNEQFFGPGTRLTVL.

The count of this clone is one. The chain is built from TRBV19 and TRBJ1-2; D is undetermined. Per germline, CDR1 LNHDA and CDR2 SQIVND (reference sequence). The V and J ends lost 3 bases and 5 bases respectively, with 4 bases between them. The CDR3 is 11 residues long. The CDR3 sequence is CASSIAYGYTF. In nucleotides, the CDR3 is TGTGCCAGTAGTATCGCGTATGGCTACACCTTC.

The chain couples TRBV7-8 to TRBJ1-1, with 7 bases that match TRBD1. The CDR3 is 13 residues long. Germline loops: CDR1 SGHVS, CDR2 FQNEAQ. Germline trimming cut 4 bases from V and 4 bases from J; bases unmatched to any gene: 3. CDR3: CASSSTGATEAFF. The CDR3 region has the DNA TGTGCCAGCAGCTCCACAGGGGCCACTGAAGCTTTCTTT.

This rearrangement joins TRBV27 to TRBJ1-2; D is ambiguous. The CDR3 loop spans 12 amino acids. V lost 5 bases to trimming and J lost 5 bases, with 9 bases between them. Germline-derived CDR1 and CDR2 are MNHEY and SMNVEV (reference sequence). The CDR3, as DNA: TGTGCCAGCAGTCCGACCGGTTATGGCTACACCTTC. This gives the protein CASSPTGYGYTF.

CDR3 sequence (DNA): TGTGCCAGAGGGGGCCGAGAGACCCAGTACTTC. Translating gives CARGGRETQYF. The chain joins TRBV21-1 to TRBJ2-5; the table's D gene call, TRBD1, was not cross checked with the DNA. TRBV21-1 is described as a pseudogene. CDR3 length: 11 amino acids.

The genes are TRBV30 and TRBJ2-1, with 10 bases identical to TRBD2. Unmatched junction bases numbered 4, after V lost 0 bases and J lost 2 bases. From germline, CDR1 is GTSNPN and CDR2 SVGIG (reference sequence). There are 16 residues in the CDR3. CDR3 protein: CAWSVRTSGPYNEQFF. The CDR3 DNA sequence: TGTGCCTGGAGTGTTCGGACTAGCGGTCCCTACAATGAGCAGTTCTTC.

The chain uses TRBV11-2 and TRBJ2-2, with D hard to call. The CDR3 loop spans 13 amino acids. The germline V gene has CDR1 SGHAT and CDR2 FQNNGV. V lost 6 bases, J lost 6 bases, and 11 bases lay in between. The CDR3 loop reads CASSQERAGELFF. The DNA for the CDR3 is TGTGCCAGCAGTCAAGAACGAGCCGGGGAGCTGTTTTTT. The full variable domain, completed using reference TRBV11-2 and TRBJ2-2, is EAGVAQSPRYKIIEKRQSVAFWCNPISGHATLYWYQQILGQGPKLLIQFQNNGVVDDSQLPKDRFSAERLKGVDSTLKIQPAKLEDSAVYLCASSQERAGELFFGEGSRLTVL.

The CDR3 DNA is TGCGCCAGCAGCACCGGGACTAGCGGGCCCCGTGGGGGCGATGAGCAGTTCTTC. It encodes CASSTGTSGPRGGDEQFF. The rearrangement uses TRBV4-3 and TRBJ2-1; 12 positions match TRBD2. Germline V gene sequence: CDR1 LGHNA, CDR2 YSLEER. The CDR3 is 18 amino acids. V shed 5 bases, J shed 8 bases, and the junction held 16 bases outside the gene matches.

This chain uses TRBV12-3 or TRBV12-4 with TRBJ2-7; unclear D gene. Trimming took off 4 bases at V and 4 bases at J, with 8 bases between the two ends. The CDR3 is made up of 12 amino acids. The CDR3 is CASSYVPYEQYF. CDR3 DNA sequence: TGTGCCAGCAGTTACGTTCCTTACGAGCAGTACTTC.

The chain joins TRBV11-2 to TRBJ2-3; 14 nucleotides align to TRBD2. Per germline, CDR1 SGHAT and CDR2 FQNNGV. CDR3 length: 14 residues. With 6 bases clipped from V and 8 bases from J, the junction kept 4 bases outside the gene matches. CDR3 nucleotide sequence: TGTGCCAGCAGTCCCGGACTAGCGGGAGGTACGCAGTATTTT. Its protein is CASSPGLAGGTQYF. The full variable domain, rest sourced from reference TRBV11-2 and TRBJ2-3, is EAGVAQSPRYKIIEKRQSVAFWCNPISGHATLYWYQQILGQGPKLLIQFQNNGVVDDSQLPKDRFSAERLKGVDSTLKIQPAKLEDSAVYLCASSPGLAGGTQYFGPGTRLTVL.

This chain links TRBV5-1 with TRBJ2-5; D is undetermined. The CDR3 extends over 14 amino acids. Trimming cost V 3 bases and J 5 bases, with 14 bases left between them. Per the germline V gene, CDR1 is SGHRS and CDR2 is YFSETQ. CDR3 DNA: TGCGCCAGCAGCTCATGGGAAATGGAGGAGACCCAGTACTTC. Its protein is CASSSWEMEETQYF.

The chain combines TRBV19 with TRBJ1-5, with a possible D match to TRBD1 (5 bases). Germline-derived CDR1 and CDR2 are LNHDA and SQIVND (reference sequence). The ends were cut back, 3 bases at V and 0 bases at J, with 9 bases in the middle. This CDR3 has 15 amino acids. The DNA of the CDR3 is TGTGCCAGTAGTATTGGGGCTACTAGCAATCAGCCCCAGCATTTT. It is translated as CASSIGATSNQPQHF. Looking up the rest from reference TRBV19 and TRBJ1-5 gives the full variable domain: DGGITQSPKYLFRKEGQNVTLSCEQNLNHDAMYWYRQDPGQGLRLIYYSQIVNDFQKGDIAEGYSVSREKKESFPLTVTSAQKNPTAFYLCASSIGATSNQPQHFGDGTRLSIL.

This chain joins TRBV28 and TRBJ2-7; 10 nucleotides align to TRBD2. Trimming took 6 bases from V and 4 from J; bases not matched to a gene: 6. CDR1 MDHEN and CDR2 SYDVKM come from the germline V gene. The CDR3 has 14 residues. CDR3 loop: CASRSAGGRYEQYF. The CDR3 DNA sequence: TGTGCCAGCAGGTCAGCGGGAGGGAGGTACGAGCAGTACTTC.

In this sample, this clone is medium-sized. V is TRBV6-5 and J is TRBJ1-1; D call uncertain. The CDR3 runs to 13 residues. V lost 2 bases to trimming and J lost 3 bases, with 7 bases between them. From germline, CDR1 is MNHEY and CDR2 SVGAGI. The DNA for the CDR3 is TGTGCCAGCAGTTACCAGGCATACACTGAAGCTTTCTTT. It is translated as CASSYQAYTEAFF.

The chain recombines TRBV28 with TRBJ1-1; TRBD1 matches 7 bases. The CDR3 is made up of 14 amino acids. V shed 6 bases, J shed 10 bases, and the junction held 14 bases outside the gene matches. Germline-derived CDR1 and CDR2 are MDHEN and SYDVKM. The CDR3 loop is CASSLSMTTGRAFF. The CDR3 DNA is TGTGCCAGCAGCCTTTCCATGACGACAGGGAGAGCTTTCTTT.

The chain is built from TRBV5-4 and TRBJ2-2; D possibly corresponds to TRBD2 (5 bases). This CDR3 spans 14 amino acids. Trimming cost V 0 bases and J 6 bases, with 9 bases left between them. The germline CDR1 and CDR2 sequences are SGHNT and YYREEE (reference sequence). In DNA, the CDR3 is TGTGCCAGCAGCTTGGTCGGAGCGGCCGGGGAGCTGTTTTTT. Translated: CASSLVGAAGELFF.

The V and J genes are TRBV7-7 and TRBJ1-4, with D possibly being TRBD1 (6 bases). V lost 5 bases and J lost 7, with 11 bases in between. Germline CDR1 and CDR2: SSHAT and FNYEAQ (reference sequence). This CDR3 is 13 amino acids long. In nucleotides, the CDR3 is TGTGCCAGCAGCCCAGGGGTCGGTGAAAAACTGTTTTTT. Translation: CASSPGVGEKLFF. The full variable domain, in which reference TRBV7-7 and TRBJ1-4 provide the parts outside the CDR3, is GAGVSQSPRYKVTKRGQDVTLRCDPISSHATLYWYQQALGQGPEFLTYFNYEAQPDKSGLPSDRFSAERPEGSISTLTIQRTEQRDSAMYRCASSPGVGEKLFFGSGTQLSVL.

The chain links TRBV7-6 to TRBJ2-7; D possibly matches TRBD1 or TRBD2 (5 bases each). The CDR3 has 16 amino acids. V was pared by 7 bases and J by 0 bases, with 19 bases between. Germline V CDR1 and CDR2: SGHVS, FNYEAQ. CDR3 nucleotide sequence: TGTGCCAGCAAACAACCCGGGACGCGGCACTCCTACGAGCAGTACTTC. It yields the protein CASKQPGTRHSYEQYF.

V is TRBV18 and J is TRBJ1-2; D unresolved. Looked up from germline, CDR1 is KGHSH and CDR2 is LQKENI. This CDR3 has 17 residues. Trimming removed 0 bases from V and 4 bases from J, with 18 bases in between. CDR3 in DNA: TGTGCCAGCTCACCACCGTACGCCCGGCTGGGTTTCTATGGCTACACCTTC. Protein sequence: CASSPPYARLGFYGYTF.

This chain joins TRBV12-3 or TRBV12-4 and TRBJ2-3; maybe TRBD1 (6 bases). There are 11 residues in the CDR3. The ends were cut back, 7 bases at V and 6 bases at J, with 8 bases in the middle. The CDR3 DNA reads TGTGCCAGCAAGCAGGGGGATACGCAGTATTTT. This translates into CASKQGDTQYF.